A single sample gave rise to the 4 T cell receptor beta chains below, sequenced in a study of cytomegalovirus exposure and HLA in healthy donors. The PCR employed 60 Vbeta primers together with 13 Jbeta primers. Generated by immunoSEQ multiplex PCR, the TCRdb table keeps only in-frame clones and is missing some. The repertoire includes 65,000 to 95,000 clones, roughly 78% of them detected once, and roughly 2.6% sits in the top ten. Material for sequencing was PBMCs. All receptors derive from a male donor in good health and CMV-seropositive.

The CDR3 spells CASSADRGSYEQYF. In nucleotides, the CDR3 is TGTGCCAGCAGCGCGGACAGGGGGAGCTACGAGCAGTACTTC. J is TRBJ2-7 and V is TRBV7-9; 10 bases map to TRBD1. CDR1 is SEHNR and CDR2 is FQNEAQ in the germline V gene (reference sequence). V gave up 5 bases and J gave up 3 bases; unmatched junction bases: 4. The length of the CDR3 is 14 residues. The variable domain in full, completed from reference TRBV7-9 and TRBJ2-7, reads DTGVSQNPRHKITKRGQNVTFRCDPISEHNRLYWYRQTLGQGPEFLTYFQNEAQLEKSRLLSDRFSAERPKGSFSTLEIQRTEQGDSAMYLCASSADRGSYEQYFGPGTRLTVT.

The chain recombines TRBV7-9 with TRBJ2-7; TRBD2 matches at 10 bases. The CDR3 sequence is 17 residues long. Germline values: CDR1 SEHNR, CDR2 FQNEAQ (reference sequence). Germline trimming cut 0 bases from V and 3 bases from J; bases unmatched to any gene: 8. The CDR3 DNA reads TGTGCCAGCAGCTTAGCCAAAGGACTAGCGGTGGTCTACGAGCAGTACTTC. The encoded protein is CASSLAKGLAVVYEQYF.

The chain couples TRBV4-3 to TRBJ2-2; 7 bases fit TRBD2. Unmatched junction bases numbered 8, after V lost 2 bases and J lost 2 bases. In germline, CDR1 is LGHNA, CDR2 YSLEER. This CDR3 comprises 17 residues. The CDR3: CASSQTVLATNTGELFF. The CDR3 nucleotides are TGCGCCAGCAGCCAAACTGTACTAGCGACCAACACCGGGGAGCTGTTTTTT.

The chain recombines TRBV7-2 with TRBJ2-7; maybe TRBD1 (5 bases). With 5 bases removed from V and 6 bases from J, the gap between germline ends came to 14 bases. Looked up from germline, CDR1 is SGHTA and CDR2 is FQGNSA. The CDR3 covers 13 residues. The CDR3 is CASSIRVRGEQYF. The CDR3 DNA reads as TGTGCCAGCAGCATAAGGGTTAGGGGCGAGCAGTACTTC. Combining the CDR3 with reference TRBV7-2 and TRBJ2-7 gives the whole variable domain GAGVSQSPSNKVTEKGKDVELRCDPISGHTALYWYRQSLGQGLEFLIYFQGNSAPDKSGLPSDRFSAERTGGSVSTLTIQRTQQEDSAVYLCASSIRVRGEQYFGPGTRLTVT.